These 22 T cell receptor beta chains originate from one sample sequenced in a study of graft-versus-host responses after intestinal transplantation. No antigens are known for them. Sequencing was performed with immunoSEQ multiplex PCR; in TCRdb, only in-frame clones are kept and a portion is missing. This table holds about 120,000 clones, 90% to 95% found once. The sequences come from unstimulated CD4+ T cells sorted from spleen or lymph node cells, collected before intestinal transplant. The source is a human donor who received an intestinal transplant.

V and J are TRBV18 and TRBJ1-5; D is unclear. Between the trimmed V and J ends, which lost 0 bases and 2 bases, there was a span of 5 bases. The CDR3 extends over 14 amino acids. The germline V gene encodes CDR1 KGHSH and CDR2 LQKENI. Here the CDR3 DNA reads TGTGCCAGCTCACCACCCAATGGCAATCAGCCCCAGCATTTT. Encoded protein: CASSPPNGNQPQHF. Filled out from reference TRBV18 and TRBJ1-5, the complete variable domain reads NAGVMQNPRHLVRRRGQEARLRCSPMKGHSHVYWYRQLPEEGLKFMVYLQKENIIDESGMPKERFSAEFPKEGPSILRIQQVVRGDSAAYFCASSPPNGNQPQHFGDGTRLSIL.

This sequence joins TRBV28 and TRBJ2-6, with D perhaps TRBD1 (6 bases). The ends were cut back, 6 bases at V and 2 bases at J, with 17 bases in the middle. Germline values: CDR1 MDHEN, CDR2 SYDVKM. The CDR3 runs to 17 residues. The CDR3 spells CASSPLQGITGANVLTF. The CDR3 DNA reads TGTGCCAGCAGCCCCCTGCAGGGGATAACTGGGGCCAACGTCCTGACTTTC. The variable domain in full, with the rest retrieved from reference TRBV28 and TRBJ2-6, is DVKVTQSSRYLVKRTGEKVFLECVQDMDHENMFWYRQDPGLGLRLIYFSYDVKMKEKGDIPEGYSVSREKKERFSLILESASTNQTSMYLCASSPLQGITGANVLTFGAGSRLTVL.

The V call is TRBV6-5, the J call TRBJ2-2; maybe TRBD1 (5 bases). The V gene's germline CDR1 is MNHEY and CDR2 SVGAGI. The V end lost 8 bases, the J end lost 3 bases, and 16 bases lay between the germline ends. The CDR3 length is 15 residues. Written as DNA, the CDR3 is TGTGCCAGCGCAGACTGGGCAGGGCACACCGGGGAGCTGTTTTTT. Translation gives CASADWAGHTGELFF.

For the CDR3, the DNA is TGTGCCAGCAGCTTGTTGGCGGCCGCGGATGAGCAGTTCTTC. Translating it yields CASSLLAAADEQFF. The chain has TRBV11-1 and TRBJ2-1, with D unresolved. CDR1 is SGHAT, CDR2 FQDESV, per germline (reference sequence). The length of the CDR3 is 14 residues. V lost 3 bases to trimming and J lost 8 bases, with 14 bases between them. Full variable domain (missing parts from reference TRBV11-1 and TRBJ2-1): EAEVAQSPRYKITEKSQAVAFWCDPISGHATLYWYRQILGQGPELLVQFQDESVVDDSQLPKDRFSAERLKGVDSTLKIQPAELGDSAMYLCASSLLAAADEQFFGPGTRLTVL.

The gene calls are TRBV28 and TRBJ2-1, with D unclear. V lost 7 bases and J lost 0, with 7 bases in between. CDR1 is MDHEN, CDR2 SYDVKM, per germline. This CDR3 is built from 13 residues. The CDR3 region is CASIPSSYNEQFF. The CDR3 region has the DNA TGTGCCAGCATCCCAAGCTCCTACAATGAGCAGTTCTTC.

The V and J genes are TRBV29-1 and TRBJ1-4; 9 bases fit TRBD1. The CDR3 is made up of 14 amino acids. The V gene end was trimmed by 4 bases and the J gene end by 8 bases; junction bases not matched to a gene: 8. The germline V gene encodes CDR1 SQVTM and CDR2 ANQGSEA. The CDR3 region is CSVGRWDRDEKLFF. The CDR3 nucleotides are TGCAGCGTTGGCAGGTGGGACAGGGACGAAAAACTGTTTTTT.

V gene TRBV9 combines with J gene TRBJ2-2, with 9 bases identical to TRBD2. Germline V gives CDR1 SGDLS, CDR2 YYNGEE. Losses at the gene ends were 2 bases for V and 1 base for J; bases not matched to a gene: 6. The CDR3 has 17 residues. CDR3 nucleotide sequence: TGTGCCAGCAGCGTGAGCCTAGCGGGGTTGAACACCGGGGAGCTGTTTTTT. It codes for CASSVSLAGLNTGELFF.

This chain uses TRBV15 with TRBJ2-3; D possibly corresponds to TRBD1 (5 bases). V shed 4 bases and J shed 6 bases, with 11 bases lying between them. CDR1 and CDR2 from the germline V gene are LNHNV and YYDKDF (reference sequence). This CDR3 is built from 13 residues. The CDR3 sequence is CATSTTRADTQYF. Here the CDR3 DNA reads TGTGCCACCAGCACCACCAGGGCCGATACGCAGTATTTT.

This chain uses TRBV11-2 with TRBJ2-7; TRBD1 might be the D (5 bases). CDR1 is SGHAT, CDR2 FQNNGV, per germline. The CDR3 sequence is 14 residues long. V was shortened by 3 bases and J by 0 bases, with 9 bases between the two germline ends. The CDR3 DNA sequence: TGTGCCAGCAGCTTCTACAGGACCTCCTACGAGCAGTACTTC. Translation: CASSFYRTSYEQYF.

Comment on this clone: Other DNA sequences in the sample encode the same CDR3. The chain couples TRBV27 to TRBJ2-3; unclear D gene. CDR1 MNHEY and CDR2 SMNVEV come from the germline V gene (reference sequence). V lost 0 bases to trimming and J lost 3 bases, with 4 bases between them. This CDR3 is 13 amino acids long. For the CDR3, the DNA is TGTGCCAGCAGTTTATCCGGGACAGATACGCAGTATTTT. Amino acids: CASSLSGTDTQYF.

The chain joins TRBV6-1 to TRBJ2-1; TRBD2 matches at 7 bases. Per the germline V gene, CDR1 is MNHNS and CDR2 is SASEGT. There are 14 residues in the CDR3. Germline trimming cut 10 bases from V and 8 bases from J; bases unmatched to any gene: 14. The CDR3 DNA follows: TGTGCCAACCCGGGGAGGGCTGCACGTTATGAGCAGTTCTTC. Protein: CANPGRAARYEQFF.

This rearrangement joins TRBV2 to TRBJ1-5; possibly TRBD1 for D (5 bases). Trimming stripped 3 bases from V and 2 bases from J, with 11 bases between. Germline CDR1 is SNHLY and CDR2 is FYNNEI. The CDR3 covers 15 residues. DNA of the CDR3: TGTGCCAGCAGTGACCAGGGAGGTGGCAATCAGCCCCAGCATTTT. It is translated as CASSDQGGGNQPQHF.

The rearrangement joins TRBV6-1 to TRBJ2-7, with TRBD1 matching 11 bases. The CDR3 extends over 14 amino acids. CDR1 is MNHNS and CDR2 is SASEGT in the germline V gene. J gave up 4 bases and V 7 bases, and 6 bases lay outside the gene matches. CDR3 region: CASKGQGDGYEQYF. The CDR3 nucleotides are TGTGCCAGCAAGGGACAGGGGGATGGATACGAGCAGTACTTC.

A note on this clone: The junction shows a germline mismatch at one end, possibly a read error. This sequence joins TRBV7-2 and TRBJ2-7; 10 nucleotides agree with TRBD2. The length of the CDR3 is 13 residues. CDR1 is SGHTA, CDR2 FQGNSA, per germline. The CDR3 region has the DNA TGTGCCAGCAGATTTAGGTCTAGCGGGAGTCCGCACTTC. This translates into CASRFRSSGSPHF. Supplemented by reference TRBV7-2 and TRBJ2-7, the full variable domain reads GAGVSQSPSNKVTEKGKDVELRCDPISGHTALYWYRQSLGQGLEFLIYFQGNSAPDKSGLPSDRFSAERTGGSVSTLTIQRTQQEDSAVYLCASRFRSSGSPHFGPGTRLTVT.

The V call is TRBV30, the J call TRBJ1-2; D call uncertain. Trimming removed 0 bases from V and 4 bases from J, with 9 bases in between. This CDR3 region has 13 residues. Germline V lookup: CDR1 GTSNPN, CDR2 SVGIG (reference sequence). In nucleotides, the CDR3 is TGTGCCTGGAGTGTAAAGGGTATCTATGGCTACACCTTC. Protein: CAWSVKGIYGYTF.

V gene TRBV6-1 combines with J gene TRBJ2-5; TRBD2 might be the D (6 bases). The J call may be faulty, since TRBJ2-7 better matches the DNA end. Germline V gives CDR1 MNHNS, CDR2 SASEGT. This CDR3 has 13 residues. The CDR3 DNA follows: TGTGCCAGCAGTGGTTCGGGAGTATACGAGCAGTACTTC. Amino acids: CASSGSGVYEQYF.

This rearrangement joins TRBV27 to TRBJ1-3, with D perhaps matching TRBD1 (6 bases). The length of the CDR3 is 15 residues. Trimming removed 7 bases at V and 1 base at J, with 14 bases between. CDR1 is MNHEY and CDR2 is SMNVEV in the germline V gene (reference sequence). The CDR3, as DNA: TGTGCCAGCAAACGGACAGCGATATCTGGAAACACCATATATTTT. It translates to CASKRTAISGNTIYF.

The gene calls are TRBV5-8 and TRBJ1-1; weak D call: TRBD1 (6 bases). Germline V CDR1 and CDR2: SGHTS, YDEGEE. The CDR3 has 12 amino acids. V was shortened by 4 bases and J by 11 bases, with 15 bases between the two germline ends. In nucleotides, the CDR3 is TGTGCCAGCAGCGGGGGCCCCCGGGCCGCTTTCTTT. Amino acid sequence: CASSGGPRAAFF.

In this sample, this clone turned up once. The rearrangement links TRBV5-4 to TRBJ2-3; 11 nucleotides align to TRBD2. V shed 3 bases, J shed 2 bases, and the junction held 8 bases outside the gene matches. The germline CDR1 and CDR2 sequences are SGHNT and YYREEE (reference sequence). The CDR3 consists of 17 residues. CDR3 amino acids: CASSSSSGRPTTDTQYF. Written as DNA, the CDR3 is TGTGCCAGCAGCTCCTCTAGCGGGAGGCCGACCACAGATACGCAGTATTTT.

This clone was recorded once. The CDR3 nucleotides are TGTGCCAGCTCACCAAGCTCGAGGGGCGTTATCACTGAAGCTTTCTTT. Residues: CASSPSSRGVITEAFF. The V call is TRBV18, the J call TRBJ1-1; D possibly corresponds to TRBD1 (5 bases). The germline V and J ends were trimmed by 2 bases and 4 bases, with 17 bases remaining between them. Germline-derived CDR1 and CDR2 are KGHSH and LQKENI. The CDR3 totals 16 residues.

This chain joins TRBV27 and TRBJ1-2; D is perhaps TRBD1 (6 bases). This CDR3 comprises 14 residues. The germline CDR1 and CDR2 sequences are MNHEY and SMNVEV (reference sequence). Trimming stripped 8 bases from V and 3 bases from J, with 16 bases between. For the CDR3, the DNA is TGTGCCAGCCGATCAAAGGGGGGAGACTATGGCTACACCTTC. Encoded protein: CASRSKGGDYGYTF.

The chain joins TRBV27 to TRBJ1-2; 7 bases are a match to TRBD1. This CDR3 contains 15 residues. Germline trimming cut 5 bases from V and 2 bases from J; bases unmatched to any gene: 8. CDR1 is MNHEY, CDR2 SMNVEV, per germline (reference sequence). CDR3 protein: CASSITGVANYGYTF. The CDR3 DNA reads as TGTGCCAGCAGTATAACAGGGGTCGCCAACTATGGCTACACCTTC.